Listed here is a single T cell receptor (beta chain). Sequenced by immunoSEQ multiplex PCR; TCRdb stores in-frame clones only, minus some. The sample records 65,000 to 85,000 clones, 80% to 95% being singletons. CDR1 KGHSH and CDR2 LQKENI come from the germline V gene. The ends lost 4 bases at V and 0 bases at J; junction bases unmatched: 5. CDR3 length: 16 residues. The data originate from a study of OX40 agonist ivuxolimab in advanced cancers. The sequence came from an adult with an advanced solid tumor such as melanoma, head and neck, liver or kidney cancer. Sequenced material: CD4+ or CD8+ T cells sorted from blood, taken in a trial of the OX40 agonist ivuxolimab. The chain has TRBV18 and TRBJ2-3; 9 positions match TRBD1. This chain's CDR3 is CASSLNRGLSTDTQYF. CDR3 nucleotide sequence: TGTGCCAGCTCACTTAACAGGGGGCTGAGCACAGATACGCAGTATTTT.